This T cell receptor beta chain is from a study of cytomegalovirus exposure and HLA in healthy donors. Germline CDR1 reads DFQATT; CDR2 reads SNEGSKA (reference sequence). The CDR3 has 11 amino acids. Trimming shortened V by 6 bases and J by 9 bases, and 12 bases separated the two germline ends. Regarding this clone: The antigen is not known.

PCR involved 60 Vbeta and 13 Jbeta primers. Sequenced by immunoSEQ multiplex PCR; TCRdb stores in-frame clones only, minus some. The table lists roughly 160,000 clones, about 82% of them singletons. Findings and caveats of the study: The presence/absence work took it that sequencing depth was about the same across donors. When analyzed later, the rates of TCR association showed variation by HLA locus, with DRB1 the most and HLA-C the fewest.

The sample taken for sequencing was PBMCs. The origin of this receptor is a male donor in good health and CMV-seronegative. V gene TRBV20-1 combines with J gene TRBJ2-1, with D possibly being TRBD2 (6 bases). In DNA, the CDR3 is TGCAGTGCCCGTGGGACTCGTGAGCAGTTCTTC. This encodes CSARGTREQFF.